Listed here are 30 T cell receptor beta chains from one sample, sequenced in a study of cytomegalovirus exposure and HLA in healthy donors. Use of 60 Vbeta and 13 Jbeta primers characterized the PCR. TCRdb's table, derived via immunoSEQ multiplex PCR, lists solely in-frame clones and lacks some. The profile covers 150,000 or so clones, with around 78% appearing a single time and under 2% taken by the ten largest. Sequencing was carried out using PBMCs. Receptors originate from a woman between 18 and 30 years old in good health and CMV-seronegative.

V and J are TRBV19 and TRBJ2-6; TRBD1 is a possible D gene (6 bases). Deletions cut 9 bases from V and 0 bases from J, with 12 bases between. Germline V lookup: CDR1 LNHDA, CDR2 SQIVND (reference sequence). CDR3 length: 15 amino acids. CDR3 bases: TGTGCCAGCCGGGACACCCTCTCTGGGGCCAACGTCCTGACTTTC. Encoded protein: CASRDTLSGANVLTF.

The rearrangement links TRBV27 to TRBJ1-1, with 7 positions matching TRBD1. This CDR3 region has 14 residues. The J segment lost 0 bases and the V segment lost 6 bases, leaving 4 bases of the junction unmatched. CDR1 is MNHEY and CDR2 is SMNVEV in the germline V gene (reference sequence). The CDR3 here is CASRGTALNTEAFF. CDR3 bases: TGTGCCAGCAGGGGGACAGCTCTGAACACTGAAGCTTTCTTT.

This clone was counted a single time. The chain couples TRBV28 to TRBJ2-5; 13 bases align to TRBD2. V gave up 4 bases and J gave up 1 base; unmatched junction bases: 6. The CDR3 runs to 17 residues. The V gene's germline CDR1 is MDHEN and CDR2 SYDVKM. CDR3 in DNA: TGTGCCAGCAGTTCCTATCGACTAGCGGGGGGCCAAGAGACCCAGTACTTC. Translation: CASSSYRLAGGQETQYF.

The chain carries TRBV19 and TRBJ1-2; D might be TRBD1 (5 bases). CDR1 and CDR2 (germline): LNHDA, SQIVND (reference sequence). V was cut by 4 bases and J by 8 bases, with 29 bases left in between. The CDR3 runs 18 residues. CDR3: CASSRPTSAQGSWRGYTF. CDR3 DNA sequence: TGTGCCAGTAGTAGACCAACATCGGCCCAGGGTTCATGGCGCGGCTACACCTTC.

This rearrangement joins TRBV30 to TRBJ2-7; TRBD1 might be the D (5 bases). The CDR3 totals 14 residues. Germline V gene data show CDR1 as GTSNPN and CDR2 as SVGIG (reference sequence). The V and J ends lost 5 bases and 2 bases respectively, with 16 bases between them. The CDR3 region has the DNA TGTGCCTGGCAGCATCAGGGTGAGACCTACGAGCAGTACGTC. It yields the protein CAWQHQGETYEQYV.

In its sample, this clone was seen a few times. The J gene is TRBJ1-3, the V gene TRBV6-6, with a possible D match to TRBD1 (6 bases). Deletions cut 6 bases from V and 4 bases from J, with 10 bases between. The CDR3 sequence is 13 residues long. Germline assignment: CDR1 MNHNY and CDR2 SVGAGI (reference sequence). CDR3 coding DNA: TGTGCCAGCAGCACAGGGCTCGGAAACACCATATATTTT. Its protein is CASSTGLGNTIYF.

CDR3 nucleotides: TGTGCCAGCAGCGCTGGGGTCCTCGGGGGGGGAAACACCATATATTTT. This sequence encodes CASSAGVLGGGNTIYF. The V and J genes are TRBV9 and TRBJ1-3, with a tentative D call TRBD1 (5 bases). The ends were cut back, 3 bases at V and 4 bases at J, with 17 bases in the middle. Per the germline V gene, CDR1 is SGDLS and CDR2 is YYNGEE. The CDR3 has 16 residues.

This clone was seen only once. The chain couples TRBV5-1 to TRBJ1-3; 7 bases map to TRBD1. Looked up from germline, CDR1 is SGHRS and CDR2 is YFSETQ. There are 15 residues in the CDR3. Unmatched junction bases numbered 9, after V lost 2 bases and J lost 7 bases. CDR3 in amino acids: CASSLQGSKANTIYF. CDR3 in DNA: TGCGCCAGCAGCTTACAGGGGAGTAAAGCCAACACCATATATTTT. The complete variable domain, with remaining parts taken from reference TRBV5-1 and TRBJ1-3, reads KAGVTQTPRYLIKTRGQQVTLSCSPISGHRSVSWYQQTPGQGLQFLFEYFSETQRNKGNFPGRFSGRQFSNSRSEMNVSTLELGDSALYLCASSLQGSKANTIYFGEGSWLTVV.

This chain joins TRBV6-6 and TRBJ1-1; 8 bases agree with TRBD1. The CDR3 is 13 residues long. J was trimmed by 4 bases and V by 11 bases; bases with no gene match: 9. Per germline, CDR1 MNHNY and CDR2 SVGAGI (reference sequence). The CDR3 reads CAASTGDITEAFF. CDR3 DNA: TGTGCCGCTTCGACAGGGGATATCACTGAAGCTTTCTTT.

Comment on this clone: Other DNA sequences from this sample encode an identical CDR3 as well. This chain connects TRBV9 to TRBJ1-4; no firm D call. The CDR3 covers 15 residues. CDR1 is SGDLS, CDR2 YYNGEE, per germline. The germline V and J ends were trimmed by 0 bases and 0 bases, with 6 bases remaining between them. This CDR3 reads CASSVGGATNEKLFF. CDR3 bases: TGTGCCAGCAGCGTAGGAGGAGCAACTAATGAAAAACTGTTTTTT. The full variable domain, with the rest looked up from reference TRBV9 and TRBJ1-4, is DSGVTQTPKHLITATGQRVTLRCSPRSGDLSVYWYQQSLDQGLQFLIQYYNGEERAKGNILERFSAQQFPDLHSELNLSSLELGDSALYFCASSVGGATNEKLFFGSGTQLSVL.

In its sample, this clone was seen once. DNA of the CDR3: TGTGCCAGCTCACCCCCAAGAGGTCACCAAGAGACCCAGTACTTC. Encoded protein: CASSPPRGHQETQYF. V is TRBV18 and J is TRBJ2-5; no reliable D call. Germline V gene lookup returns CDR1 KGHSH and CDR2 LQKENI. This CDR3 region has 15 residues. Trimming took 3 bases from V and 0 from J, leaving 11 bases between them.

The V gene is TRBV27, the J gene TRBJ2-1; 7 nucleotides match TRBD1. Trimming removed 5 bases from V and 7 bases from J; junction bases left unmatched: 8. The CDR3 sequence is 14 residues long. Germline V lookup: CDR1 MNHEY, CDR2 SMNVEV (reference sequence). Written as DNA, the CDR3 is TGTGCCAGCAGTCCCCTGGACAGGTCTAATGAGCAGTTCTTC. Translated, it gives CASSPLDRSNEQFF.

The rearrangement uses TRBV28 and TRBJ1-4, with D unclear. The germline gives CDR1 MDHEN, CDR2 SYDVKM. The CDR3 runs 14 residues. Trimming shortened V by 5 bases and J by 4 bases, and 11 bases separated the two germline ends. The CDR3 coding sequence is TGTGCCAGCAGTCCTCCGCCGGGTAATGAAAAACTGTTTTTT. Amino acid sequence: CASSPPPGNEKLFF.

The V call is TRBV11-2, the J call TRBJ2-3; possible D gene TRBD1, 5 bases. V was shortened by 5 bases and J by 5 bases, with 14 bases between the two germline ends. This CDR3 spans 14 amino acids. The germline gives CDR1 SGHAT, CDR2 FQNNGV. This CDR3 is CASSLIPTVDTQYF. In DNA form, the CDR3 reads TGTGCCAGCAGCCTCATCCCGACAGTAGATACGCAGTATTTT.

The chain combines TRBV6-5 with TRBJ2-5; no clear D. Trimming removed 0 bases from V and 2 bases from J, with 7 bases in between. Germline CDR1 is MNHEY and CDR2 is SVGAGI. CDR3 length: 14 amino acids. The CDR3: CASSYSPRQETQYF. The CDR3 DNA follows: TGTGCCAGCAGTTACTCCCCTAGGCAAGAGACCCAGTACTTC.

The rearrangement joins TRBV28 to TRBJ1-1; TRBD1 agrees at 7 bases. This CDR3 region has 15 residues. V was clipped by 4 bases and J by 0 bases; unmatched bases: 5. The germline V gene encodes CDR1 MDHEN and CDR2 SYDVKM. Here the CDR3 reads CASSSGTVMNTEAFF. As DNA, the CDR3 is TGTGCCAGCAGTTCCGGGACAGTAATGAACACTGAAGCTTTCTTT. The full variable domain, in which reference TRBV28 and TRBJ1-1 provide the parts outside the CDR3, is DVKVTQSSRYLVKRTGEKVFLECVQDMDHENMFWYRQDPGLGLRLIYFSYDVKMKEKGDIPEGYSVSREKKERFSLILESASTNQTSMYLCASSSGTVMNTEAFFGQGTRLTVV.

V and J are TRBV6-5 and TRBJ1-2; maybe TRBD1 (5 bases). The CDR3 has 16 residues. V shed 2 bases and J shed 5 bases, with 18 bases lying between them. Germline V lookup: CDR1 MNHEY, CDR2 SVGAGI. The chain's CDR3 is CASSYGAGLGQYGYTF. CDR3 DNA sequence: TGTGCCAGCAGTTACGGTGCAGGGCTGGGGCAATATGGCTACACCTTC.

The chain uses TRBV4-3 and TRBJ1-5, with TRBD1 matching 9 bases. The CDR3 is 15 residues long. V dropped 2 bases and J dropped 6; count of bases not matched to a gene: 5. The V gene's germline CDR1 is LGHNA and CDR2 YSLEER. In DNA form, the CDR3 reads TGCGCCAGCAGCCAAAACAGGGGGCTAGGTCAGCCCCAGCATTTT. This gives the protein CASSQNRGLGQPQHF.

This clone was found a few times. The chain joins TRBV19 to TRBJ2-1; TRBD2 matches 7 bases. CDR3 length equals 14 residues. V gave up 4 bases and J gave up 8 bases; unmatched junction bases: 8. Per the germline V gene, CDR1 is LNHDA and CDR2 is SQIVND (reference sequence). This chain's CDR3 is CASSSGSGIHEQFF. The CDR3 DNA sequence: TGTGCCAGTAGTAGCGGGAGTGGAATCCATGAGCAGTTCTTC.

In DNA form, the CDR3 reads TGTGCCAGCAGCTTATTCAGGGGTGCCTACGAGCAGTACGTC. Translating gives CASSLFRGAYEQYV. The chain links TRBV7-2 to TRBJ2-7, with D possibly being TRBD1 (6 bases). Germline V gene lookup returns CDR1 SGHTA and CDR2 FQGNSA. This CDR3 contains 14 residues. The germline V and J ends were trimmed by 2 bases and 2 bases, with 10 bases remaining between them.

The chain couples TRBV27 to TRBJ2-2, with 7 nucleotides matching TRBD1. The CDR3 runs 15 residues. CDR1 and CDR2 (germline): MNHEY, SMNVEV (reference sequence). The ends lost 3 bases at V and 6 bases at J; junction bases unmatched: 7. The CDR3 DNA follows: TGTGCCAGCAGTTTCAAACAGGGGTACGCCGGGGAGCTGTTTTTT. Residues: CASSFKQGYAGELFF.

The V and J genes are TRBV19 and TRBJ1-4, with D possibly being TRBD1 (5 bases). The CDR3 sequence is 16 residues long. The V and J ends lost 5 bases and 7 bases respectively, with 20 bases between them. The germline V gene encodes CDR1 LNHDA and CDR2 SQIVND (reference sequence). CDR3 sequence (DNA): TGTGCCAGTAGTGAGGGGAGGGAAACTCGGGGTGAAAAACTGTTTTTT. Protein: CASSEGRETRGEKLFF. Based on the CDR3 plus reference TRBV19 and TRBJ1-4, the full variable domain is DGGITQSPKYLFRKEGQNVTLSCEQNLNHDAMYWYRQDPGQGLRLIYYSQIVNDFQKGDIAEGYSVSREKKESFPLTVTSAQKNPTAFYLCASSEGRETRGEKLFFGSGTQLSVL.

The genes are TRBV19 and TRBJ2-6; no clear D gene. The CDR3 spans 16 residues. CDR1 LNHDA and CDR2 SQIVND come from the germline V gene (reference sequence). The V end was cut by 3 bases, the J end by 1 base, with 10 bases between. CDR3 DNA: TGTGCCAGTAGTATTCTTCCCAGGTCTGGGGCCAACGTCCTGACTTTC. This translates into CASSILPRSGANVLTF.

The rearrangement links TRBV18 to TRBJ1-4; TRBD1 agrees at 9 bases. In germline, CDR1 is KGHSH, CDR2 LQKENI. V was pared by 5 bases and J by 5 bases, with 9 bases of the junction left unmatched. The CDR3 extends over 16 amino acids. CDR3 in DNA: TGTGCCAGCTCAACCTACGGGACAGGGTTAAATGAAAAACTGTTTTTT. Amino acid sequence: CASSTYGTGLNEKLFF.

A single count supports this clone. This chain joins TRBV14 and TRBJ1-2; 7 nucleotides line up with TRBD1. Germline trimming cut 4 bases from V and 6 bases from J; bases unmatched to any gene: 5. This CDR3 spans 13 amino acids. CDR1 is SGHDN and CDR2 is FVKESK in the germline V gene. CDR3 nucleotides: TGTGCCAGCAGCCCGGGACAGTCCGATGGCTACACCTTC. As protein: CASSPGQSDGYTF.

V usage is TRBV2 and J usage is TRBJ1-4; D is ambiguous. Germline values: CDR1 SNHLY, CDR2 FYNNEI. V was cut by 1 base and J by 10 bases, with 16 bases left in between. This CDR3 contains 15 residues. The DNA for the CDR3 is TGTGCCAGCAGTGAAGGTGGGCTTTTTAGTGGAAAACTGTTTTTT. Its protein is CASSEGGLFSGKLFF.

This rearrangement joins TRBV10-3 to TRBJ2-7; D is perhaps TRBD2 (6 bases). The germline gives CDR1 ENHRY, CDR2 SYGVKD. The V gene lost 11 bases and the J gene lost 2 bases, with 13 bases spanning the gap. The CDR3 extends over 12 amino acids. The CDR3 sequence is CACDSGAYEQYF. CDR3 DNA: TGTGCCTGCGATTCGGGGGCCTACGAGCAGTACTTC.

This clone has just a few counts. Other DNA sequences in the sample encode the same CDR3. The CDR3 sequence: CASSVGLAGGQETQYF. The CDR3 DNA is TGTGCCAGCAGCGTAGGACTAGCGGGAGGACAAGAGACCCAGTACTTC. The rearrangement links TRBV9 to TRBJ2-5, with 13 bases that match TRBD2. The germline gives CDR1 SGDLS, CDR2 YYNGEE. V lost 0 bases and J lost 2; bases outside the gene matches: 1. This CDR3 is 16 amino acids long.

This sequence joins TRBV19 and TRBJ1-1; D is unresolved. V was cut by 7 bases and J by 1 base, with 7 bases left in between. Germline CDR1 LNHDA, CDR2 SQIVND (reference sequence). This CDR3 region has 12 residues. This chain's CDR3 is CASKYPNTEAFF. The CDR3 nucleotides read TGTGCCAGTAAATATCCGAACACTGAAGCTTTCTTT.

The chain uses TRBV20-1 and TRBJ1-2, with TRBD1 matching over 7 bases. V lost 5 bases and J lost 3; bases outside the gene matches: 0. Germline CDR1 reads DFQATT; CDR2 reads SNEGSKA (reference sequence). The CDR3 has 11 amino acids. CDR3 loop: CSAGTDYGYTF. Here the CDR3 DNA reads TGCAGTGCTGGGACAGACTATGGCTACACCTTC.